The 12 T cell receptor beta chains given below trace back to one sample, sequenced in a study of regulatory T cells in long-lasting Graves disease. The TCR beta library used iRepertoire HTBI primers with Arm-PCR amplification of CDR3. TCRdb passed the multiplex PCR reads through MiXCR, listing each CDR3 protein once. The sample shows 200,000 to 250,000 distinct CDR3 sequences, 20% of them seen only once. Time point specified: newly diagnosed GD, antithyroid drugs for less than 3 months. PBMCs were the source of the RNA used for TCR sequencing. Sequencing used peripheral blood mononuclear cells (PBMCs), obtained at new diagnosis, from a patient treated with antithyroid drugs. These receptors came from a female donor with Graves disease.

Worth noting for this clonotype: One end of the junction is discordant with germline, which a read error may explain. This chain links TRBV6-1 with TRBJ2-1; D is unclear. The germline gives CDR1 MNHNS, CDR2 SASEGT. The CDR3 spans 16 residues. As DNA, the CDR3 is TGTGCCAGCAGTGAACGAGGCCGGGCCTCCTACAATAAGCAGTTCTTC. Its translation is CASSERGRASYNKQFF.

CDR3 region: CASSRRTSGANVLTF. DNA of the CDR3: TGTGCCAGCAGCCGACGGACATCTGGGGCCAACGTCCTGACTTTC. The chain employs TRBV7-3 and TRBJ2-6; D might be TRBD1 (5 bases). Trimming cost V 5 bases and J 1 base, with 9 bases left between them. CDR3 length equals 15 residues. Germline CDR1 is SGHTA and CDR2 is FQGTGA.

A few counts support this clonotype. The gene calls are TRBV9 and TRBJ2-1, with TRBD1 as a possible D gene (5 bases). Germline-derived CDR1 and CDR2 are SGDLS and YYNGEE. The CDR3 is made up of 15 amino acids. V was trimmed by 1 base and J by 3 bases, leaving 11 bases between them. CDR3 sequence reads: CASSVQGQIYNEQFF. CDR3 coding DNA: TGTGCCAGCAGCGTACAGGGCCAAATCTACAATGAGCAGTTCTTC.

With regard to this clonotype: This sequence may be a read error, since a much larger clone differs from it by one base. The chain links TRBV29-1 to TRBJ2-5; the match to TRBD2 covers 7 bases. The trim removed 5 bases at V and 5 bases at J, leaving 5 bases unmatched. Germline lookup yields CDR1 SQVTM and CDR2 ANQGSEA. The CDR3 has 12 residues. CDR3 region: CSVSEGGETQYF. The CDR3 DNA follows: TGCAGCGTTTCGGAGGGAGGGGAGACCCAGTACTTC.

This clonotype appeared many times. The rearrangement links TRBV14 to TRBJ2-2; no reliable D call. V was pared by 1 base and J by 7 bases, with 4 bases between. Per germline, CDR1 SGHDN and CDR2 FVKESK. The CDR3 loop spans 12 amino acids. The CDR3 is CASSQVFGELFF. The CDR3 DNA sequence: TGTGCCAGCAGCCAAGTTTTCGGGGAGCTGTTTTTT.

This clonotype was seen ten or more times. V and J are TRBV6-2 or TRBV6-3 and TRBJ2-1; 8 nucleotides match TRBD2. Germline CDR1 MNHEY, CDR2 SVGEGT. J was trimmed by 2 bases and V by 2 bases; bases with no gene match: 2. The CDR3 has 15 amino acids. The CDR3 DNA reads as TGTGCCAGCAGTTACGGGACTAGGACCTACAATGAGCAGTTCTTC. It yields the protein CASSYGTRTYNEQFF.

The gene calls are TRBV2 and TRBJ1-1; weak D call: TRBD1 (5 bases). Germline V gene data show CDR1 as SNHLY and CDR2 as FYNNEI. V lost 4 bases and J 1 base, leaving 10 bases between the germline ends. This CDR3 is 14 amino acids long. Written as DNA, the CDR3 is TGTGCCAGCAGTGTGCAGGGTGCGAACACTGAAGCTTTCTTT. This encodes CASSVQGANTEAFF.

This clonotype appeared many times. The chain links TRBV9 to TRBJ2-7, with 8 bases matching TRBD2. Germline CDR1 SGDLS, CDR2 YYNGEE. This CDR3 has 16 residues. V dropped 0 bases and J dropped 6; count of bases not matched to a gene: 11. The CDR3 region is CASSVAGRLARSEQYF. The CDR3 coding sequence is TGTGCCAGCAGCGTAGCCGGAAGACTAGCGCGGAGCGAGCAGTACTTC.

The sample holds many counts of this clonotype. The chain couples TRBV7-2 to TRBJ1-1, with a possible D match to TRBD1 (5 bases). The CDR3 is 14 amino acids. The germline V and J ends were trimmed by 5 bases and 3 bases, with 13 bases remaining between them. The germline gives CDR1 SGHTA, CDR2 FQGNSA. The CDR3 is CASSRVQGDTEAFF. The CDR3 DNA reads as TGTGCCAGCAGCCGAGTTCAGGGAGACACTGAAGCTTTCTTT.

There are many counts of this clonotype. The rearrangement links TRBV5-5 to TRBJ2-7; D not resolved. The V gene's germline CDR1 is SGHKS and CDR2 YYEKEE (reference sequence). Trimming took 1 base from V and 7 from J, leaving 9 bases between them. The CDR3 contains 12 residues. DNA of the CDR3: TGTGCCAGCAGCTTGCCCAGCCTAGAGCAGTACTTC. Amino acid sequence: CASSLPSLEQYF.

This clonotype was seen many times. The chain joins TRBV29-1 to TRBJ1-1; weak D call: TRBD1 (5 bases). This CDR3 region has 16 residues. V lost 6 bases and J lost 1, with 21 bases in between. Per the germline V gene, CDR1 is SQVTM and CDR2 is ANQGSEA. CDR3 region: CSVSMKPGTKNTEAFF. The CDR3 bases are TGCAGCGTCAGTATGAAACCCGGGACCAAGAACACTGAAGCTTTCTTT.

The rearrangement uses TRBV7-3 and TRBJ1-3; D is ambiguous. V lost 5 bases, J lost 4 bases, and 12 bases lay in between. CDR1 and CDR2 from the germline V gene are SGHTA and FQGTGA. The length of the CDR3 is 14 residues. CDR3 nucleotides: TGTGCCAGCAGCCAAACGGGCCAAGGAAACACCATATATTTT. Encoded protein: CASSQTGQGNTIYF.